This TCR beta chain was obtained from a study of cytomegalovirus exposure and HLA in healthy donors. PCR employed 60 Vbeta and 13 Jbeta primers. Assay: immunoSEQ multiplex PCR; the TCRdb copy retains only in-frame clones and omits some. Among approximately 160,000 clones listed, around 85% were seen once. Germline V gives CDR1 SGHAT, CDR2 FQNNGV. This CDR3 has 13 amino acids. V lost 6 bases and J 1 base, leaving 9 bases between the germline ends. The sequence derives from a human donor in good health. Sequencing was done on a sample of PBMCs. The chain uses TRBV11-2 and TRBJ1-1, with a tentative D call TRBD1 (6 bases). The CDR3 loop is CASSPRGNTEAFF. The CDR3, as DNA: TGTGCCAGCAGTCCCAGGGGGAACACTGAAGCTTTCTTT.